The 9 T cell receptor beta chains reported below all come from one sample, sequenced in a study of T cells expressing NK-cell markers. After re-calling the 5' RACE reads, TCRdb lists one entry per CDR3 protein, DNA absent. This listing includes under 600,000 distinct CDR3 sequences. The sample taken for sequencing was blood T cells: a sorted CD56 or NKG2C T cell subset, CD4+ or CD8+ T cells, or bulk PBMC T cells (not recorded which). Receptors originate from a woman in her fifties or sixties in good health.

The chain joins TRBV7-3 to TRBJ2-7. Per the germline V gene, CDR1 is SGHTA and CDR2 is FQGTGA. This CDR3 comprises 13 residues. CDR3 protein: CASSLTFSYEQYF.

The V call is TRBV27, the J call TRBJ2-3. The CDR3 runs to 13 residues. CDR1 and CDR2 (germline): MNHEY, SMNVEV (reference sequence). CDR3 in amino acids: CASRPDGTDTQYF.

The CDR3 sequence is CASSEELGNTGELFF. The chain couples TRBV2 to TRBJ2-2. CDR1 is SNHLY, CDR2 FYNNEI, per germline. This CDR3 contains 15 residues.

The chain joins TRBV5-1 to TRBJ2-1. The length of the CDR3 is 13 residues. CDR1 is SGHRS and CDR2 is YFSETQ in the germline V gene. CDR3 sequence reads: CASSHKALNEQFF.

The chain combines TRBV15 with TRBJ1-3. This CDR3 has 14 amino acids. Per germline, CDR1 LNHNV and CDR2 YYDKDF (reference sequence). The CDR3 here is CATSRDKVGNTIYF.

CDR3 loop: CASSGPGNTIYF. The chain recombines TRBV19 with TRBJ1-3. Germline assignment: CDR1 LNHDA and CDR2 SQIVND (reference sequence). The CDR3 runs 12 residues.

The chain has TRBV19 and TRBJ2-1; TCRdb proposes TRBD2, but this gene call is untestable without DNA. This CDR3 has 15 residues. Germline V gene data show CDR1 as LNHDA and CDR2 as SQIVND (reference sequence). The chain's CDR3 is CASSIGLAGRNEQFF.

The chain has TRBV12-3 or TRBV12-4 and TRBJ2-1; checking the TCRdb D call of TRBD1 is not possible without DNA. This CDR3 is 14 amino acids long. CDR3 sequence reads: CASSSGTFRNEQFF.

The rearrangement uses TRBV3-1 and TRBJ1-3. The CDR3 is made up of 16 amino acids. Germline lookup yields CDR1 LGHDT and CDR2 YNNKEL (reference sequence). Here the CDR3 reads CASSQVRPARGNTIYF.